Listed below are T cell receptor beta chains from one sample, sequenced in a study of T cell repertoires in cytomegalovirus infection. One entry per CDR3 protein results from TCRdb running MiXCR on the reads. The table lists 150,000 to 200,000 distinct CDR3 sequences, approximately 19% of them singletons, with approximately 3% in the top ten. Sequencing was done on a sample of PBMCs. The receptors were gathered from a human donor in good health (CMV status not recorded). Some clones in this sample may be carry-over from other donors' samples. Each CDR3 is given with its conserved first and last residue. D genes are given only for firm matches. Clone size, where shown, is once, few, many, or a class for clones that have expanded.

d_gene,v_gene,j_gene,abundance,CDR3nt,CDR3aa
TRBD1,TRBV5-1,TRBJ1-2,.,TGCGCCAGCAGCTTGGATACAGGGGCTGGCTACACCTTC,CASSLDTGAGYTF
TRBD2,TRBV14,TRBJ2-3,few,TGTGCCAGCAGCCAGACTAGCGGGGCGTCGGGGACGCAGTATTTT,CASSQTSGASGTQYF
TRBD1,TRBV28,TRBJ1-4,few,TGTGCCAGCAGTTTACCCGGGACAGGGCGGAATGAAAAACTGTTTTTT,CASSLPGTGRNEKLFF
TRBD2,TRBV7-2,TRBJ2-2,.,TGTGCCAGCAGCTTAGAGGGAGGGTGGTTCGGGGAGCTGTTTTTT,CASSLEGGWFGELFF
.,TRBV29-1,TRBJ2-1,few,TGCAGCGTTGACCTGGGTTACAATGAGCAGTTCTTC,CSVDLGYNEQFF
.,TRBV5-1,TRBJ1-2,few,TGCGCCAGCTCGCCGGGGACTATCGATGGCTACACCTTC,CASSPGTIDGYTF
TRBD1,TRBV28,TRBJ2-5,.,TGTGCCAGCAAGGGACAGGGAATGTCGGAGACCCAGTACTTC,CASKGQGMSETQYF
.,TRBV20-1,TRBJ1-1,few,TGCAGTGCTAGAGGCCAGTCGGGGTCTAACACTGAAGCTTTCTTT,CSARGQSGSNTEAFF
TRBD2,TRBV7-2,TRBJ2-3,many,TGTGCCAGCAGCTATAGCGGGGGCTCACCTGATACGCAGTATTTT,CASSYSGGSPDTQYF
TRBD1,TRBV6-6,TRBJ2-7,.,TGTGCCAGCAGTCACCCCTCCGGGACAGTCGGCTTC,CASSHPSGTVGF
.,TRBV20-1,TRBJ1-1,.,TGCAGTGCTAGTATTGGGGGGGGTATGAACACTGAAGCTTTCTTT,CSASIGGGMNTEAFF
TRBD1,TRBV6-6,TRBJ2-5,few,TGTGCCAGCATCCGGGACAGGGGGTATCAGAAAGAGACCCAGTACTTC,CASIRDRGYQKETQYF
TRBD1,TRBV7-9,TRBJ2-7,.,TGTGCCAGCAGTTCGCAGGGGGAAGCCTACGAGCAGTACTTC,CASSSQGEAYEQYF
TRBD2,TRBV9,TRBJ2-5,.,TGTGCCAGCATCCCGTCCGGGCTAGCGGGACAAGAGACCCAGTACTTC,CASIPSGLAGQETQYF
.,TRBV6-1,TRBJ2-2,many,TGTGCCATTAAGGTACCCGGGGAGCTGTTTTTT,CAIKVPGELFF
.,TRBV7-6,TRBJ2-7,many,TGTGCCAGCAGCTCATACCGGGGGTCCGAGCAGTACTTC,CASSSYRGSEQYF
TRBD1,TRBV20-1,TRBJ1-2,few,TGCAGTGCTAAGAGAGGGCAGGGGGTCTATGGCTACACCTTC,CSAKRGQGVYGYTF
TRBD2,TRBV7-2,TRBJ2-1,many,TGTGCCAGCAGCCCCCAGCCAGCGGGAGGGCCAGGGGAGCAGTTCTTC,CASSPQPAGGPGEQFF
TRBD1,TRBV5-1,TRBJ1-1,.,TGCGCCAGCAGCTGGGCCGGGCAGGGGGACACTGAAGCTTTCTTT,CASSWAGQGDTEAFF
TRBD2,TRBV7-2,TRBJ2-7,many,TGTGCCAGCACCCGGGACTACTCCTACGAGCAGTACTTC,CASTRDYSYEQYF